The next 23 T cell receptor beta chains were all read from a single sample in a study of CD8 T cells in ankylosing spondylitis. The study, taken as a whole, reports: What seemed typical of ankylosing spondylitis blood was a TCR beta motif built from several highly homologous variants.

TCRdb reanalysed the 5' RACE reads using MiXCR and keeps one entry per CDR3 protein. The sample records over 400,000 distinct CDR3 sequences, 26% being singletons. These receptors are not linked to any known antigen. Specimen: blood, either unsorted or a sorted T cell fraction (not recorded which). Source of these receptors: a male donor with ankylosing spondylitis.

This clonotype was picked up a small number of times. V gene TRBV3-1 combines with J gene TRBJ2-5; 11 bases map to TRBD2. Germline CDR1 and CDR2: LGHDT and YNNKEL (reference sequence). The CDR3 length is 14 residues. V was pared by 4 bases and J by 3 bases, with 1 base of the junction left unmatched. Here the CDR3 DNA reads TGTGCCAGCAGCCCACTAGCGGGAGAAGAGACCCAGTACTTC. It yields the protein CASSPLAGEETQYF.

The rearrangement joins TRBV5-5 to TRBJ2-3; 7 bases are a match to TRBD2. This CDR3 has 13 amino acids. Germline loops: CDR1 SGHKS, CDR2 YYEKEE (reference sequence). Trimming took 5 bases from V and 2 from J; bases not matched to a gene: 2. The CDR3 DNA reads TGTGCCAGCAGAGGGAGGGCCACAGATACGCAGTATTTT. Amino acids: CASRGRATDTQYF. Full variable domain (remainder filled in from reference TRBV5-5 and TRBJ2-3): DAGVTQSPTHLIKTRGQQVTLRCSPISGHKSVSWYQQVLGQGPQFIFQYYEKEERGRGNFPDRFSARQFPNYSSELNVNALLLGDSALYLCASRGRATDTQYFGPGTRLTVL.

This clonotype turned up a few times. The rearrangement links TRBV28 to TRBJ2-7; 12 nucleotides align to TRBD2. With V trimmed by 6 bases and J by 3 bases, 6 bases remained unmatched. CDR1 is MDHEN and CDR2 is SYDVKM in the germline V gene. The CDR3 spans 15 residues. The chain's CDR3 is CASSLGLAGIYEQYV. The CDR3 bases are TGTGCCAGCAGCCTAGGACTAGCGGGAATCTACGAGCAGTACGTC.

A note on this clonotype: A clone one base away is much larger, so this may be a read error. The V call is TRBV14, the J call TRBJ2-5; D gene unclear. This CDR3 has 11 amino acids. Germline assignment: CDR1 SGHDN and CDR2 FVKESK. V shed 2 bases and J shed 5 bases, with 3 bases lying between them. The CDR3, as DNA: TGTGCCAGCAGCCAAATGGAGACCCAGTACTTC. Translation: CASSQMETQYF.

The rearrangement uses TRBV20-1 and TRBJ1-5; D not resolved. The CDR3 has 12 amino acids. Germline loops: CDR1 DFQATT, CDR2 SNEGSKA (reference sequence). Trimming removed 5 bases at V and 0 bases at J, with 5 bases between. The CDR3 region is CSAAYSNQPQHF. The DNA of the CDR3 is TGCAGTGCTGCCTATAGCAATCAGCCCCAGCATTTT.

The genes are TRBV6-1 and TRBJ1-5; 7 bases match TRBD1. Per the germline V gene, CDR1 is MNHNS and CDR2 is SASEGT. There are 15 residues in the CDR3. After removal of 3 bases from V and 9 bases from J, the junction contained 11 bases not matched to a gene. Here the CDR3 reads CASSDYQGGGLPQHF. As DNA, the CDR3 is TGTGCCAGCAGTGACTATCAGGGGGGAGGGTTGCCCCAGCATTTT.

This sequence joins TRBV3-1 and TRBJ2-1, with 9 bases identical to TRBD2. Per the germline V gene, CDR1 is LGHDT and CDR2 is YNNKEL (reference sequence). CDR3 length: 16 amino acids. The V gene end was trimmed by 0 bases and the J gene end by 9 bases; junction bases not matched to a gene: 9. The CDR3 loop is CASSQDRVREGTEQFF. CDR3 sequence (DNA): TGTGCCAGCAGCCAAGATCGGGTGCGGGAGGGCACTGAGCAGTTCTTC.

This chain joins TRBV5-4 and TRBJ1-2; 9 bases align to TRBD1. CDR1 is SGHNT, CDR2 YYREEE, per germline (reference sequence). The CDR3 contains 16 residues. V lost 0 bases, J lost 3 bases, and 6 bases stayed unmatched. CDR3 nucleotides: TGTGCCAGCAGCTTGGGATTGGGACAGGGTGACTATGGCTACACCTTC. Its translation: CASSLGLGQGDYGYTF.

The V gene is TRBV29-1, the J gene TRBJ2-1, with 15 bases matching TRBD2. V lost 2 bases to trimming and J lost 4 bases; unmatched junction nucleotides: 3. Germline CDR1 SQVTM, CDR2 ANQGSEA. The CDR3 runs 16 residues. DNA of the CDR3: TGCAGCGTTGAACCCGGACTAGCGGGAGGGTACAATGAGCAGTTCTTC. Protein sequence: CSVEPGLAGGYNEQFF.

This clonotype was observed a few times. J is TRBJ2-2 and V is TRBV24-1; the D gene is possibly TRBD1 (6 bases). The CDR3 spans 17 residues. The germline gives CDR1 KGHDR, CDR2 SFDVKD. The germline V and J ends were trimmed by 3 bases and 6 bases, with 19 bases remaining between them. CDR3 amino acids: CATSDPTRGSPAGELFF. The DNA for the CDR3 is TGTGCCACCAGTGATCCCACCAGGGGAAGCCCGGCCGGGGAGCTGTTTTTT.

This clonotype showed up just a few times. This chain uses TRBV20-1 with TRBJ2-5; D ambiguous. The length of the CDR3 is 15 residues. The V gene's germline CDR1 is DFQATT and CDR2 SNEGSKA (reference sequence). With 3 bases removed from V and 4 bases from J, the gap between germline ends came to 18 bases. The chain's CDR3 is CSASATPVYRETQYF. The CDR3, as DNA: TGCAGTGCTAGCGCAACCCCGGTTTACCGAGAGACCCAGTACTTC.

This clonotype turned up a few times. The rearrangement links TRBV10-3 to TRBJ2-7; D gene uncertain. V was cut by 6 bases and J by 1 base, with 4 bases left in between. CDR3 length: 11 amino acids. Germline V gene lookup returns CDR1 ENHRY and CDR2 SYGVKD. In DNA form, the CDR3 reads TGTGCCATCAGGGGTTCCTACGAGCAGTACGTC. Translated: CAIRGSYEQYV.

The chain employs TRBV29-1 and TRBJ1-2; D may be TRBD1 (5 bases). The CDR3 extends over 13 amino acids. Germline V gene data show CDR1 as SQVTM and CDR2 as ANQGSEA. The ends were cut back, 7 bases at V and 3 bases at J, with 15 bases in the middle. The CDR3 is CSAGRGLDYGYTF. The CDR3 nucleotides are TGCAGCGCGGGGCGGGGACTTGACTATGGCTACACCTTC.

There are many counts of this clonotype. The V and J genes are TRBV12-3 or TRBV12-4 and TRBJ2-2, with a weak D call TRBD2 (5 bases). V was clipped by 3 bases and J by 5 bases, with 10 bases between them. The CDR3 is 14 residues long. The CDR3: CASSFLTRTGELFF. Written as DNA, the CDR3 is TGTGCCAGCAGTTTCCTCACTAGGACCGGGGAGCTGTTTTTT.

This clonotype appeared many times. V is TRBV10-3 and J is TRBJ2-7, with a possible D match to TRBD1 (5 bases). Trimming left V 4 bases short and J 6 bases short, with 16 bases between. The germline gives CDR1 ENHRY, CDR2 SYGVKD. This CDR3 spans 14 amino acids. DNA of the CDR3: TGTGCCATCAGTGGGACACGGGTTCAAGGCGAGCAGTACTTC. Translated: CAISGTRVQGEQYF.

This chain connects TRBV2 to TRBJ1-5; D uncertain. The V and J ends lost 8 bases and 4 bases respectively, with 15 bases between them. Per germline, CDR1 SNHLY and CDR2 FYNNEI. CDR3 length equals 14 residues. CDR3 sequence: CASVVDFGNQPQHF. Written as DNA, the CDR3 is TGTGCCAGCGTGGTTGATTTCGGAAATCAGCCCCAGCATTTT.

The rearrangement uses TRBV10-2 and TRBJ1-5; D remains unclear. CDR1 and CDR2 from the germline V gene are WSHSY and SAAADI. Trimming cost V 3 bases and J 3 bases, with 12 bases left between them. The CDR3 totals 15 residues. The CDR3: CASSETGEINQPQHF. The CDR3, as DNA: TGCGCCAGCAGTGAAACGGGAGAGATCAATCAGCCCCAGCATTTT.

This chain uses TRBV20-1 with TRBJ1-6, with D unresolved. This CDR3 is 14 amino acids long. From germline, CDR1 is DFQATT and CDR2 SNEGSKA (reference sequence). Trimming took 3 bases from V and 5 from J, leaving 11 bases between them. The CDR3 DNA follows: TGCAGTGCTAGCTGGAGGGCACATAATTCACCCCTCCACTTT. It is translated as CSASWRAHNSPLHF.

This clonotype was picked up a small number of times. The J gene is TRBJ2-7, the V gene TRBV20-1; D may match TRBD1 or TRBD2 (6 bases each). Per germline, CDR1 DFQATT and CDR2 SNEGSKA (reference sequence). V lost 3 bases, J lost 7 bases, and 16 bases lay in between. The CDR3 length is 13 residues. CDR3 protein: CSARNPGAGEQYF. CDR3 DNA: TGCAGTGCTAGGAATCCGGGGGCAGGAGAGCAGTACTTC.

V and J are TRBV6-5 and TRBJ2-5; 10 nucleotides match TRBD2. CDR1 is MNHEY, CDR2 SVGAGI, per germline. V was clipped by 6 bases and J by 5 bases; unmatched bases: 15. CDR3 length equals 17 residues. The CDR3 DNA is TGTGCCAGCAGGTTACGATCTCCGGGACTAGCGAGGGAGACCCAGTACTTC. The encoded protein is CASRLRSPGLARETQYF.

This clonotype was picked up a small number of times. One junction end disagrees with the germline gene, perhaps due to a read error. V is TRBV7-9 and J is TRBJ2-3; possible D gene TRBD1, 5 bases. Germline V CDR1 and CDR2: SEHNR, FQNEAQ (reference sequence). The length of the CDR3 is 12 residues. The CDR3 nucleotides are TGTGCCAGCAGCCTGGAAACAAGAGACAGTTGTTTT. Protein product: CASSLETRDSCF.

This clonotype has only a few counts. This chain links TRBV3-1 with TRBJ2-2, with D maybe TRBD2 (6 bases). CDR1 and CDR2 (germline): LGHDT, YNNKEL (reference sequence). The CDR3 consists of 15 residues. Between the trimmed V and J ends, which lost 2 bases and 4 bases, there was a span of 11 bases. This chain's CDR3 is CASSQPGGTTGELFF. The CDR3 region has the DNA TGTGCCAGCAGCCAACCTGGAGGGACCACCGGGGAGCTGTTTTTT.

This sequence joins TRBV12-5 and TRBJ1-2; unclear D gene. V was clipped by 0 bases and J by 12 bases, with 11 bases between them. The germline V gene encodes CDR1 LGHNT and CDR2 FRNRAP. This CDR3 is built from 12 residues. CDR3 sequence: CASGLVPGRDTF. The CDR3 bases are TGTGCTAGTGGTTTGGTACCCGGGAGGGACACCTTC. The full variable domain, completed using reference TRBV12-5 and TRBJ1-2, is DARVTQTPRHKVTEMGQEVTMRCQPILGHNTVFWYRQTMMQGLELLAYFRNRAPLDDSGMPKDRFSAEMPDATLATLKIQPSEPRDSAVYFCASGLVPGRDTFGSGTRLTVV.